The T cell receptor beta chain described here comes from a study of blood T cell repertoires in COVID-19. On the study more broadly: T cells, B-cell-depleted T cells, or PBMCs supplied cDNA or gDNA.

One Seattle source followed patients from active infection through their disease course. The CDR3 contains 14 residues. Germline-derived CDR1 and CDR2 are GTSNPN and SVGIG (reference sequence). The ends were cut back, 1 base at V and 3 bases at J, with 11 bases in the middle. Sequencing was performed with immunoSEQ multiplex PCR; in TCRdb, only in-frame clones are kept and a portion is missing. This sample has approximately 300,000 clones, with 70% to 90% found just once. V and J are TRBV30 and TRBJ2-3; TRBD1 might be the D (6 bases). The source of this sequence is a woman aged 45-60 years with COVID-19, enrolled during active disease. Sequenced material: peripheral blood. CDR3 protein: CAWSGTGYTDTQYF. CDR3 sequence (DNA): TGTGCCTGGAGTGGAACAGGGTATACAGATACGCAGTATTTT.